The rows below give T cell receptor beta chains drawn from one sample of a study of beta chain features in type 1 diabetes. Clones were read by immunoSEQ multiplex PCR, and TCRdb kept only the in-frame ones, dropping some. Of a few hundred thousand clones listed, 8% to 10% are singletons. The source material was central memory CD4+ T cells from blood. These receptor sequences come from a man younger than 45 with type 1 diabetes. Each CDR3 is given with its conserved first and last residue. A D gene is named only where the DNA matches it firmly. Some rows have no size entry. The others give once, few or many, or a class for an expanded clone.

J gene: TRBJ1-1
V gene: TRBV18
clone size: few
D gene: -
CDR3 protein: CASSPPTERDTEAFF
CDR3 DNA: TGTGCCAGCTCACCACCGACCGAGAGGGACACTGAAGCTTTCTTT

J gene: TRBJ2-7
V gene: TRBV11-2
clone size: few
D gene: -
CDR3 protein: CASSLSGTRYEQYF
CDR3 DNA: TGTGCCAGCAGCTTGTCCGGGACCCGCTACGAGCAGTACTTC

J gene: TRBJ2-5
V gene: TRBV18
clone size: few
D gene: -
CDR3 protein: CASSPLWGAETQYF
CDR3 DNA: TGTGCCAGCTCACCCCTCTGGGGGGCGGAGACCCAGTACTTC

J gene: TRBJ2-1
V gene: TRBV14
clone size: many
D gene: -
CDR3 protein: CASSQQTGYNEQFF
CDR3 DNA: TGTGCCAGCAGCCAACAGACTGGTTACAATGAGCAGTTCTTC

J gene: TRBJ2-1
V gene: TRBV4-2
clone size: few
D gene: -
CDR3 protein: CASSLVMGQQFF
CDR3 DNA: TGTGCCAGCAGCTTGGTAATGGGGCAGCAGTTCTTC

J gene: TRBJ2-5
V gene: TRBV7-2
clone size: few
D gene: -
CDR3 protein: CASSLGGSQETQYF
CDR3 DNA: TGTGCCAGCAGCTTAGGGGGGTCCCAAGAGACCCAGTACTTC

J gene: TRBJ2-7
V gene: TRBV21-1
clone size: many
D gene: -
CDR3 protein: CASTPPSGGREGQNHEQYF
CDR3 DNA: TGTGCCAGCACCCCGCCGAGTGGAGGGCGGGAGGGCCAAAATCACGAGCAGTACTTC

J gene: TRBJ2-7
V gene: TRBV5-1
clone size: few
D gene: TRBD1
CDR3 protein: CASSSGQGFVYEQYF
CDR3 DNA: TGCGCCAGCAGCTCGGGACAGGGTTTTGTCTACGAGCAGTACTTC

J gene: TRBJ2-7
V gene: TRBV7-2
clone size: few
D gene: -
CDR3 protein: CASSSAGGRGFGAPYEQYF
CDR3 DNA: TGTGCCAGCAGCTCAGCTGGGGGCAGGGGCTTTGGGGCACCCTACGAGCAGTACTTC

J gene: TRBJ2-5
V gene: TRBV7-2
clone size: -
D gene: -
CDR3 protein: CASSLGRFQETQYF
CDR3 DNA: TGTGCCAGCAGCTTAGGACGGTTCCAAGAGACCCAGTACTTC

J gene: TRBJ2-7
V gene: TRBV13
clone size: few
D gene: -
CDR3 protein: CASSLSQGIGEQYF
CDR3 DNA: TGTGCCAGCAGCCTCTCACAGGGAATTGGCGAGCAGTACTTC

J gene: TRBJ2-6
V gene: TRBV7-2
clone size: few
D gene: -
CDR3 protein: CASSLSLLGAEGANVLTF
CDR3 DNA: TGTGCCAGCAGCTTATCGCTCTTGGGGGCGGAAGGGGCCAACGTCCTGACTTTC

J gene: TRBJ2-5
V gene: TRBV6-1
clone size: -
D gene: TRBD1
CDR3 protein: CASRSTGGRETQYF
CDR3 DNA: TGTGCCAGCAGGTCGACAGGGGGCCGGGAGACCCAGTACTTC

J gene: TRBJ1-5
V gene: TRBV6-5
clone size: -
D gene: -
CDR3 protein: CASSPEVGNQPQHF
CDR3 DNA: TGTGCCAGCAGCCCGGAGGTTGGCAATCAGCCCCAGCATTTT

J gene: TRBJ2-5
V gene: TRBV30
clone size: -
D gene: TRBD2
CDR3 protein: CASSQGLAGGKETQYF
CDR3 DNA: TGTGCCAGCAGCCAGGGACTAGCGGGAGGTAAAGAGACCCAGTACTTC

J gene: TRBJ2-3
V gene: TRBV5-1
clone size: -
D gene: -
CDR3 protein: CASSFLDMGYTDTQYF
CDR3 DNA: TGCGCCAGCAGCTTTTTGGACATGGGATACACAGATACGCAGTATTTT